This TCR beta chain was sequenced in a study of T cell repertoires in cytomegalovirus infection. About the study: Matching HLA type, along with CMV infection, was indicated by public TCR beta signatures. General study results and limits: Predominance within the ex vivo response was attributable to HLA-C-restricted CMV-specific TCR beta clonotypes.

Germline CDR1 MDHEN, CDR2 SYDVKM. V lost 2 bases and J lost 0, with 20 bases in between. This CDR3 has 20 amino acids. TCRdb independently ran MiXCR on the reads; one entry per CDR3 protein. The repertoire holds some 900,000 distinct CDR3 sequences, with about 31% as singletons. A note on this clonotype: What it recognizes is unknown.

The chain carries TRBV28 and TRBJ1-6; D is uncertain. The material was cultured CD8+ T cells from PBMCs, obtained from culture after CMV antigen stimulation. This TCR came from a human donor in good health (CMV status not recorded). Some clones in this sample may be carry-over from other donors' samples. The CDR3 loop reads CASSLGEDSIKSSYNSPLHF. The DNA of the CDR3 is TGTGCCAGCAGTTTAGGGGAAGATTCCATTAAGAGCTCCTATAATTCACCCCTCCACTTT.